This TCR beta chain was observed in a study of CD8+ T cells in alopecia areata. Study information: Scoring of treated patients' severity used the percentage of affected scalp area.

It was cDNA, reverse transcribed from extracted RNA, that served as the sequencing template. Measured with immunoSEQ multiplex PCR; TCRdb has only the in-frame clones, and not every one. The sample shows a few hundred thousand clones, more than 30% of them seen only once. The CDR3 covers 14 residues. The V gene lost 3 bases and the J gene lost 9 bases, with 12 bases spanning the gap. Per the germline V gene, CDR1 is MDHEN and CDR2 is SYDVKM. Treatment denoted: oral pan-JAK inhibitor, 5-10 mg twice daily. Study results and limitations: In blood and scalp, many expanded lesional clones persisted during tofacitinib. On tofacitinib, scalp clonality and expanded CD8+ clones among top 100 fell significantly. Normal scalp showed lower clonality than lesional scalp, especially alopecia totalis/universalis.

About this clone: Its antigen is not identified.

This receptor was identified in a human donor with alopecia areata. This chain uses TRBV28 with TRBJ1-6; D unresolved. Sample: CD4+ T cells sorted from blood, taken around week 30, from a patient treated with tofacitinib. CDR3 sequence reads: CASSFRRVTSPLHF. As DNA, the CDR3 is TGTGCCAGCAGTTTTCGTAGGGTTACTTCACCCCTCCACTTT.